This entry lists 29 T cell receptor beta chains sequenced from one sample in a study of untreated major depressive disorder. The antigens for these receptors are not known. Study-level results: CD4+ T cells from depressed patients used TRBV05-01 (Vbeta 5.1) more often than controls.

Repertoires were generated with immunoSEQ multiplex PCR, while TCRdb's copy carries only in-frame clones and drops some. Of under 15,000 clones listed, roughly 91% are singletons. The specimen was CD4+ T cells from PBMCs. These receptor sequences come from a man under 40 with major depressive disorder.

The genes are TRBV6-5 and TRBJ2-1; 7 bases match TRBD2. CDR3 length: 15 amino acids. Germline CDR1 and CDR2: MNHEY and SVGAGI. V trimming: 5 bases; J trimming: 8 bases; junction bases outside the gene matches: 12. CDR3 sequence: CASSKTLAGVDEQFF. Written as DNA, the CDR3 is TGTGCCAGCAGTAAGACTCTGGCGGGGGTAGATGAGCAGTTCTTC.

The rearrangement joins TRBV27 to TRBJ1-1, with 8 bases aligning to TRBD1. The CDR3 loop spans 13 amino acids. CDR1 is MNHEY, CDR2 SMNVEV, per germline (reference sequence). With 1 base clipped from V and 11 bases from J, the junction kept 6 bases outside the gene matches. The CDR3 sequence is CASSLWGQERAFF. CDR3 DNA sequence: TGTGCCAGCAGTTTATGGGGACAGGAAAGGGCTTTCTTT.

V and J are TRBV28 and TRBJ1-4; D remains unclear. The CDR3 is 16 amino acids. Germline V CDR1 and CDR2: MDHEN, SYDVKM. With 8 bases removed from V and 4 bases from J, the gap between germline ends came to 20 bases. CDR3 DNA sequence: TGTGCCAGCCTAGATAATCAGGACGGACTTAATGAAAAACTGTTTTTT. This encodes CASLDNQDGLNEKLFF.

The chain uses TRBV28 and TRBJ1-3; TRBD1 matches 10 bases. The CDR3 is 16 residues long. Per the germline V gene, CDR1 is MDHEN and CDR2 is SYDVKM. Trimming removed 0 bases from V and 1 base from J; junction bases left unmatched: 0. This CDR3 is CASSLWGQGSGNTIYF. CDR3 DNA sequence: TGTGCCAGCAGTTTATGGGGACAGGGGTCTGGAAACACCATATATTTT. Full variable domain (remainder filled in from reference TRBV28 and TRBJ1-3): DVKVTQSSRYLVKRTGEKVFLECVQDMDHENMFWYRQDPGLGLRLIYFSYDVKMKEKGDIPEGYSVSREKKERFSLILESASTNQTSMYLCASSLWGQGSGNTIYFGEGSWLTVV.

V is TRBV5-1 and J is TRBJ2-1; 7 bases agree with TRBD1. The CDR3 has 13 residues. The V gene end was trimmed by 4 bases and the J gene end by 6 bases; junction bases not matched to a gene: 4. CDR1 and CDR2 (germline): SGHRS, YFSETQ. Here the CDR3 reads CASSKDRINEQFF. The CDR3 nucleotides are TGCGCCAGCAGCAAGGACAGGATCAATGAGCAGTTCTTC.

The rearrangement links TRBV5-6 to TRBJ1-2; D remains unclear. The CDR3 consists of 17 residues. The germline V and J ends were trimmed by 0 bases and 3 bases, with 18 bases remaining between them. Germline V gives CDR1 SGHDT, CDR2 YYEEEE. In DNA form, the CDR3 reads TGTGCCAGCAGCTTGGAATGGTCGGACCAAGGGCACTATGGCTACACCTTC. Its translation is CASSLEWSDQGHYGYTF.

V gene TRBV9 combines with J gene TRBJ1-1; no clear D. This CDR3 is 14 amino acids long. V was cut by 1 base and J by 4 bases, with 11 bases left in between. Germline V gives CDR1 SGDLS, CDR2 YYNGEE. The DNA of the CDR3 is TGTGCCAGCAGCGTACAGAGCCGGGGCACTGAAGCTTTCTTT. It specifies CASSVQSRGTEAFF.

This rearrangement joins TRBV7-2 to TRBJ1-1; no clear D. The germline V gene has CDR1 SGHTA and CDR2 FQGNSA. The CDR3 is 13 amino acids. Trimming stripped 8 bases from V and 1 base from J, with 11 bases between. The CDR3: CASALGGNTEAFF. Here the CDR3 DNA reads TGTGCCAGCGCCCTAGGAGGGAACACTGAAGCTTTCTTT.

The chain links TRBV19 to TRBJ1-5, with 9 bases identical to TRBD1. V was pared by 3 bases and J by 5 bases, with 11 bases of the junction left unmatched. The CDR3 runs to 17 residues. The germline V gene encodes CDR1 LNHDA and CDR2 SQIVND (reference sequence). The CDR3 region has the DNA TGTGCCAGTAGTATTGGGACAGGGAAGGGTATCCATCAGCCCCAGCATTTT. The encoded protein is CASSIGTGKGIHQPQHF. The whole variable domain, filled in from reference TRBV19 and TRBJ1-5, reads DGGITQSPKYLFRKEGQNVTLSCEQNLNHDAMYWYRQDPGQGLRLIYYSQIVNDFQKGDIAEGYSVSREKKESFPLTVTSAQKNPTAFYLCASSIGTGKGIHQPQHFGDGTRLSIL.

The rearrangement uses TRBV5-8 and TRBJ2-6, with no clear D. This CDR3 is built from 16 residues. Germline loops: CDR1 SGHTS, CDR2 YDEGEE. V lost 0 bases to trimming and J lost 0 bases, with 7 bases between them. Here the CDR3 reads CASSLGGYSGANVLTF. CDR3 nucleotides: TGTGCCAGCAGCTTGGGAGGCTACTCTGGGGCCAACGTCCTGACTTTC. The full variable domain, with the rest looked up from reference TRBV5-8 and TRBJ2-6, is EAGVTQSPTHLIKTRGQQATLRCSPISGHTSVYWYQQALGLGLQFLLWYDEGEERNRGNFPPRFSGRQFPNYSSELNVNALELEDSALYLCASSLGGYSGANVLTFGAGSRLTVL.

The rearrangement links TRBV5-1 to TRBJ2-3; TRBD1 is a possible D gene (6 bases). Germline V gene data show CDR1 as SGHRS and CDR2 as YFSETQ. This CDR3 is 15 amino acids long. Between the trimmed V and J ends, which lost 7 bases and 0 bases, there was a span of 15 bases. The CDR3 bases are TGCGCCAGCGCAGGGGTACTAACTAGCACAGATACGCAGTATTTT. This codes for CASAGVLTSTDTQYF.

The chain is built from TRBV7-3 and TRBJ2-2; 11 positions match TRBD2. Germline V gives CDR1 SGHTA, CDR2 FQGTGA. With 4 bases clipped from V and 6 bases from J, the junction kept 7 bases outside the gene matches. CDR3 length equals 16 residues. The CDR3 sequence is CASSSLAGGPAGELFF. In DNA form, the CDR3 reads TGTGCCAGCAGCTCTTTAGCGGGGGGGCCCGCCGGGGAGCTGTTTTTT.

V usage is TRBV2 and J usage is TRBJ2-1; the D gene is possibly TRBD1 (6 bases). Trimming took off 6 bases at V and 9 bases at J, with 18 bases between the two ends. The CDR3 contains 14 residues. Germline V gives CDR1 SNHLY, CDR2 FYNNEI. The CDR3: CASSASGHRGEQFF. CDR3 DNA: TGTGCCAGCAGCGCGTCGGGACATAGGGGTGAGCAGTTCTTC.

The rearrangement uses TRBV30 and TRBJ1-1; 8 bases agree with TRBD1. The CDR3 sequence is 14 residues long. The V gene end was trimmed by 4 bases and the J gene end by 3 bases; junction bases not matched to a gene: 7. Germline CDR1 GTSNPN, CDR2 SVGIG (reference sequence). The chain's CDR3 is CAWIPPGGYTEAFF. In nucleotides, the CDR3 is TGTGCCTGGATCCCTCCAGGGGGCTACACTGAAGCTTTCTTT. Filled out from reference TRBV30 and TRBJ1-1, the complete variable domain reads SQTIHQWPATLVQPVGSPLSLECTVEGTSNPNLYWYRQAAGRGLQLLFYSVGIGQISSEVPQNLSASRPQDRQFILSSKKLLLSDSGFYLCAWIPPGGYTEAFFGQGTRLTVV.

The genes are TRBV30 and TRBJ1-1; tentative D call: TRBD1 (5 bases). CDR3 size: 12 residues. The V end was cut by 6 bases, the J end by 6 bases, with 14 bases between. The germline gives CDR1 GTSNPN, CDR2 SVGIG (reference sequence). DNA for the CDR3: TGTGCCTGTAAACGGGACCTCTCTGAAGCTTTCTTT. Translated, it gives CACKRDLSEAFF. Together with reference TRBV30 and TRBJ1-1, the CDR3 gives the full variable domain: SQTIHQWPATLVQPVGSPLSLECTVEGTSNPNLYWYRQAAGRGLQLLFYSVGIGQISSEVPQNLSASRPQDRQFILSSKKLLLSDSGFYLCACKRDLSEAFFGQGTRLTVV.

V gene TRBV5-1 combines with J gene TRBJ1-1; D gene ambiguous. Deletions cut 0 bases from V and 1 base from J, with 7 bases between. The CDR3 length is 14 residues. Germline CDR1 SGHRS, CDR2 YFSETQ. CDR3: CASSLVRPNTEAFF. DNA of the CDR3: TGCGCCAGCAGCTTGGTACGGCCGAACACTGAAGCTTTCTTT.

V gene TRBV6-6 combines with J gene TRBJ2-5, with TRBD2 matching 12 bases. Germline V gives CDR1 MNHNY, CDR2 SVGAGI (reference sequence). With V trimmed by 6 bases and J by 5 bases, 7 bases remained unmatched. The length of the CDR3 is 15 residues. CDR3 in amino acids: CASRLAGGPEETQYF. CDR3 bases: TGTGCCAGCAGGCTAGCGGGGGGGCCGGAGGAGACCCAGTACTTC.

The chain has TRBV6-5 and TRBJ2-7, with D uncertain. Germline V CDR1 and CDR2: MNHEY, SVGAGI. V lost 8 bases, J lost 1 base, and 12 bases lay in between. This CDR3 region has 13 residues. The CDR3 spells CASHDWGSYEQYF. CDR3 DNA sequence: TGTGCCAGCCACGACTGGGGATCCTACGAGCAGTACTTC.

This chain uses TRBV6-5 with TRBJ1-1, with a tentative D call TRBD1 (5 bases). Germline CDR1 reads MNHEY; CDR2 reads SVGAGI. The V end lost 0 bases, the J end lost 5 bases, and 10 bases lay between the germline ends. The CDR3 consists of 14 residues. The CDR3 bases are TGTGCCAGCAGTTACTCGGGGGACCGGACTGAAGCTTTCTTT. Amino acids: CASSYSGDRTEAFF.

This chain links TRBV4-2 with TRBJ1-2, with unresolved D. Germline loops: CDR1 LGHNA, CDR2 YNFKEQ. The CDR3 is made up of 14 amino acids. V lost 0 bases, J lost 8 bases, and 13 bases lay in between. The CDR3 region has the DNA TGTGCCAGCAGCCAAGATCTTTGGGGAGTCGGCTACACCTTC. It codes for CASSQDLWGVGYTF.

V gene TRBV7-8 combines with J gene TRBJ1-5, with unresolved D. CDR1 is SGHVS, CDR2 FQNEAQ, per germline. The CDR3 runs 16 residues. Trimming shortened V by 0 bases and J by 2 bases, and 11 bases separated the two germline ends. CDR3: CASSLARVARNQPQHF. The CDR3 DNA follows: TGTGCCAGCAGCTTAGCGCGGGTCGCGCGCAATCAGCCCCAGCATTTT. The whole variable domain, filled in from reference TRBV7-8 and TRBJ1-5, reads GAGVSQSPRYKVAKRGQDVALRCDPISGHVSLFWYQQALGQGPEFLTYFQNEAQLDKSGLPSDRFFAERPEGSVSTLKIQRTQQEDSAVYLCASSLARVARNQPQHFGDGTRLSIL.

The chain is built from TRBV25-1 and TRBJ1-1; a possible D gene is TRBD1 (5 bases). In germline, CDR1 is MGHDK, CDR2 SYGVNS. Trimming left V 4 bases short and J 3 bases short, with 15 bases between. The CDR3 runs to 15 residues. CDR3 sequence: CASSAEGGTYTEAFF. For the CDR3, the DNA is TGTGCCAGCAGTGCGGAGGGAGGGACCTACACTGAAGCTTTCTTT.

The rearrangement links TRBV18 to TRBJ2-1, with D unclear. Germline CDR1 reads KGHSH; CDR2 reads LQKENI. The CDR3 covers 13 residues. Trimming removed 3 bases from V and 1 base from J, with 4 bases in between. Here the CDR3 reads CASSPQSYNEQFF. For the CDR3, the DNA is TGTGCCAGCTCACCGCAATCCTACAATGAGCAGTTCTTC. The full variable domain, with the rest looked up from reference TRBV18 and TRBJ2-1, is NAGVMQNPRHLVRRRGQEARLRCSPMKGHSHVYWYRQLPEEGLKFMVYLQKENIIDESGMPKERFSAEFPKEGPSILRIQQVVRGDSAAYFCASSPQSYNEQFFGPGTRLTVL.

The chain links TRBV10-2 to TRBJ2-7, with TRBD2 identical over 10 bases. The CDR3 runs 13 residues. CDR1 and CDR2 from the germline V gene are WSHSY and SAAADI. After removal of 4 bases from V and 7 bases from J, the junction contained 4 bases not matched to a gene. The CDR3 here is CASSALAGAEQYF. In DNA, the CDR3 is TGCGCCAGCAGTGCCCTAGCGGGGGCAGAGCAGTACTTC.

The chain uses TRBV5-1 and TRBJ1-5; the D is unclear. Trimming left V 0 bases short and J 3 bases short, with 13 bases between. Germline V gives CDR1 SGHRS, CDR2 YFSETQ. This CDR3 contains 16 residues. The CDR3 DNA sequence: TGCGCCAGCAGCTTGGATGAGGTGAGACCCAATCAGCCCCAGCATTTT. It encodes CASSLDEVRPNQPQHF.

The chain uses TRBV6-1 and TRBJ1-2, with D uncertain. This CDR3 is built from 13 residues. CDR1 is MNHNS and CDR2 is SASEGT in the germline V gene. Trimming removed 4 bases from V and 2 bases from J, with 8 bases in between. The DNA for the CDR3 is TGTGCCAGCAGTGCGACGGGGAACTATGGCTACACCTTC. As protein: CASSATGNYGYTF.

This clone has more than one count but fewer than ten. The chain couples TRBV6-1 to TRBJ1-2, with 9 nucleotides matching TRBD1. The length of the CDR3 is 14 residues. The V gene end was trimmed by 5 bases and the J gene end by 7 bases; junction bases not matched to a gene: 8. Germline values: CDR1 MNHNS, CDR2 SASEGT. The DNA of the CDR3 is TGTGCCAGCAGTCCGGGACAGGGCCAGGGTGGCTACACCTTC. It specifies CASSPGQGQGGYTF.

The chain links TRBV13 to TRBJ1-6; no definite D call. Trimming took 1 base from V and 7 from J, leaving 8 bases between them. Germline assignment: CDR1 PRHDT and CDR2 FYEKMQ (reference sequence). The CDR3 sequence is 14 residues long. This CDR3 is CASSLVQINSPLHF. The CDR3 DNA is TGTGCCAGCAGCTTAGTACAGATAAATTCACCCCTCCACTTT.

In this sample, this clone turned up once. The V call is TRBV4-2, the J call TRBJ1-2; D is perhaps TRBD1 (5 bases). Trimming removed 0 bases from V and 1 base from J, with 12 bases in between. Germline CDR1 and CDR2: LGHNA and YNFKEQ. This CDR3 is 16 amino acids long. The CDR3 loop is CASSQEPSGDNYGYTF. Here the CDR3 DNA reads TGTGCCAGCAGCCAAGAGCCGTCGGGGGATAACTATGGCTACACCTTC.